The 18 T cell receptor beta chains presented below share a single source sample, sequenced in a study of tumor T cells in aggressive B-cell lymphoma. Assay used: immunoSEQ multiplex PCR; TCRdb lists only in-frame clones, some missing. This sample has 4,500 to 5,500 clones; around 94% occur once, and the top ten carry 3% to 4%. Sequenced sample: tumor tissue. These receptors came from an adult with diffuse large B cell lymphoma.

The chain uses TRBV30 and TRBJ1-2, with 8 bases matching TRBD1. This CDR3 contains 13 residues. Germline loops: CDR1 GTSNPN, CDR2 SVGIG (reference sequence). The ends lost 5 bases at V and 4 bases at J; junction bases unmatched: 6. CDR3 protein: CAWARQGFYGYTF. The CDR3 DNA follows: TGTGCCTGGGCGCGACAGGGGTTCTATGGCTACACCTTC.

The chain employs TRBV5-4 and TRBJ1-2; a weak D match, TRBD1 (5 bases). Germline loops: CDR1 SGHNT, CDR2 YYREEE (reference sequence). The CDR3 sequence is 14 residues long. V was trimmed by 1 base and J by 4 bases, leaving 11 bases between them. CDR3 nucleotides: TGTGCCAGCAGCTTGCCCGACAGAATCTATGGCTACACCTTC. Residues: CASSLPDRIYGYTF.

This chain connects TRBV7-2 to TRBJ2-1; no clear D gene. Trimming took off 2 bases at V and 8 bases at J, with 7 bases between the two ends. The CDR3 has 12 amino acids. Per the germline V gene, CDR1 is SGHTA and CDR2 is FQGNSA. Written as DNA, the CDR3 is TGTGCCAGCAGCTTATCAGGCGATGAGCAGTTCTTC. Amino acids: CASSLSGDEQFF. Combining the CDR3 with reference TRBV7-2 and TRBJ2-1 gives the whole variable domain GAGVSQSPSNKVTEKGKDVELRCDPISGHTALYWYRQSLGQGLEFLIYFQGNSAPDKSGLPSDRFSAERTGGSVSTLTIQRTQQEDSAVYLCASSLSGDEQFFGPGTRLTVL.

The rearrangement links TRBV5-4 to TRBJ1-6, with 8 bases identical to TRBD1. Trimming removed 0 bases from V and 9 bases from J; junction bases left unmatched: 2. Germline CDR1 and CDR2: SGHNT and YYREEE (reference sequence). CDR3 length: 14 residues. The CDR3 loop is CASSLGQGTSPLHF. The CDR3 DNA sequence: TGTGCCAGCAGCTTGGGACAGGGGACTTCACCCCTCCACTTT.

The chain is built from TRBV7-3 and TRBJ2-1, with 9 bases aligning to TRBD1. This CDR3 contains 15 residues. Germline V gene lookup returns CDR1 SGHTA and CDR2 FQGTGA. V lost 3 bases to trimming and J lost 3 bases; unmatched junction nucleotides: 3. DNA for the CDR3: TGTGCCAGCAGCTTTGACAGGGGGGGCTACAATGAGCAGTTCTTC. Its protein is CASSFDRGGYNEQFF.

The rearrangement links TRBV11-3 to TRBJ2-7; D is uncertain. CDR1 is SGHNT and CDR2 is YENEEA in the germline V gene. V dropped 3 bases and J dropped 0 bases, with 12 bases sitting between them. The CDR3 is 15 amino acids. Here the CDR3 reads CASSFRGTNSYEQYF. In DNA form, the CDR3 reads TGTGCCAGCAGCTTCAGAGGTACGAACTCCTACGAGCAGTACTTC.

This chain connects TRBV7-9 to TRBJ2-5; TRBD2 matches at 11 bases. Losses at the gene ends were 3 bases for V and 4 bases for J; bases not matched to a gene: 4. Germline V CDR1 and CDR2: SEHNR, FQNEAQ (reference sequence). The CDR3 has 15 amino acids. CDR3 bases: TGTGCCAGCAGCTTTCCTAGCGGGGGGATAGAGACCCAGTACTTC. This translates into CASSFPSGGIETQYF.

The chain is built from TRBV14 and TRBJ1-1, with TRBD1 matching 7 bases. The CDR3 loop spans 17 amino acids. V dropped 0 bases and J dropped 2; count of bases not matched to a gene: 9. The germline V gene has CDR1 SGHDN and CDR2 FVKESK. CDR3 loop: CASSQDLTGLANTEAFF. The CDR3 coding sequence is TGTGCCAGCAGCCAAGACCTGACAGGGCTAGCTAACACTGAAGCTTTCTTT.

This rearrangement joins TRBV30 to TRBJ2-1, with 15 bases aligning to TRBD2. CDR3 length: 19 residues. The ends lost 3 bases at V and 2 bases at J; junction bases unmatched: 11. Germline CDR1 and CDR2: GTSNPN and SVGIG (reference sequence). The CDR3 region has the DNA TGTGCCTGGAGGGAGCGATGGACTAGCGGGGGGGCCACCTACAATGAGCAGTTCTTC. It translates to CAWRERWTSGGATYNEQFF.

The chain has TRBV27 and TRBJ1-2; D possibly corresponds to TRBD1 (5 bases). The CDR3 extends over 13 amino acids. Trimming left V 2 bases short and J 4 bases short, with 8 bases between. Germline-derived CDR1 and CDR2 are MNHEY and SMNVEV (reference sequence). DNA for the CDR3: TGTGCCAGCAGTTTACAGGGCGGCTATGGCTACACCTTC. It codes for CASSLQGGYGYTF.

J is TRBJ1-2 and V is TRBV19; no clear D. The CDR3 length is 13 residues. The germline CDR1 and CDR2 sequences are LNHDA and SQIVND (reference sequence). V was pared by 5 bases and J by 1 base, with 8 bases between. The CDR3 nucleotides read TGTGCCAGTAGTGCCCTCGGTAACTATGGCTACACCTTC. Translating gives CASSALGNYGYTF. Supplemented by reference TRBV19 and TRBJ1-2, the full variable domain reads DGGITQSPKYLFRKEGQNVTLSCEQNLNHDAMYWYRQDPGQGLRLIYYSQIVNDFQKGDIAEGYSVSREKKESFPLTVTSAQKNPTAFYLCASSALGNYGYTFGSGTRLTVV.

The chain links TRBV28 to TRBJ2-1; 10 positions match TRBD2. Per germline, CDR1 MDHEN and CDR2 SYDVKM. This CDR3 is 17 amino acids long. J lost 3 bases, V lost 6 bases, and 11 bases had no gene match. The DNA for the CDR3 is TGTGCCAGCAGCCCTGCCGGGGGACTAGCGTACTACAATGAGCAGTTCTTC. Translated: CASSPAGGLAYYNEQFF.

The CDR3 coding sequence is TGCAGCGTTGGGAGCAGGGGGCTTGGGGCCAACGTCCTGACTTTC. It codes for CSVGSRGLGANVLTF. The chain joins TRBV29-1 to TRBJ2-6; 8 nucleotides align to TRBD1. Germline CDR1 is SQVTM and CDR2 is ANQGSEA. V shed 4 bases, J shed 3 bases, and the junction held 5 bases outside the gene matches. CDR3 length: 15 residues.

The rearrangement links TRBV6-1 to TRBJ2-5, with a weak D call TRBD2 (5 bases). The CDR3 extends over 15 amino acids. The V end lost 0 bases, the J end lost 5 bases, and 13 bases lay between the germline ends. Germline-derived CDR1 and CDR2 are MNHNS and SASEGT. The CDR3: CASSEALLGGETQYF. The CDR3 nucleotides are TGTGCCAGCAGTGAAGCGCTTCTGGGCGGGGAGACCCAGTACTTC.

This clone has just one count. The chain uses TRBV7-9 and TRBJ2-2, with TRBD2 matching 9 bases. Germline assignment: CDR1 SEHNR and CDR2 FQNEAQ (reference sequence). This CDR3 has 16 residues. V was pared by 1 base and J by 4 bases, with 4 bases of the junction left unmatched. CDR3 loop: CASSLVSGRATGELFF. The CDR3 region has the DNA TGTGCCAGCAGCTTAGTTAGCGGGAGAGCCACCGGGGAGCTGTTTTTT. Supplemented by reference TRBV7-9 and TRBJ2-2, the full variable domain reads DTGVSQNPRHKITKRGQNVTFRCDPISEHNRLYWYRQTLGQGPEFLTYFQNEAQLEKSRLLSDRFSAERPKGSFSTLEIQRTEQGDSAMYLCASSLVSGRATGELFFGEGSRLTVL.

The rearrangement joins TRBV19 to TRBJ2-1; a possible D gene is TRBD2 (5 bases). Trimming removed 3 bases from V and 7 bases from J, with 13 bases in between. The germline V gene has CDR1 LNHDA and CDR2 SQIVND (reference sequence). The CDR3 is made up of 14 amino acids. The CDR3 DNA reads as TGTGCCAGTAGTATTTTGGACTCCCTGAATGAGCAGTTCTTC. Residues: CASSILDSLNEQFF.

In the case of this clone: The junction shows a germline mismatch at one end, possibly a read error. CDR3 nucleotides: TGTGCTAGCAGGGACGAGGCAGGGGTTTTCACTGAAGCTTTCTTT. Protein: CASRDEAGVFTEAFF. The chain joins TRBV7-7 to TRBJ1-1; weak D call: TRBD1 (6 bases). The germline V gene has CDR1 SSHAT and CDR2 FNYEAQ (reference sequence). The CDR3 length is 15 residues.

This rearrangement joins TRBV2 to TRBJ1-1; 9 bases match TRBD1. Unmatched junction bases numbered 6, after V lost 10 bases and J lost 0 bases. The CDR3 runs to 14 residues. CDR1 is SNHLY, CDR2 FYNNEI, per germline. CDR3 sequence reads: CAIATGGMNTEAFF. Here the CDR3 DNA reads TGTGCCATCGCGACAGGGGGAATGAACACTGAAGCTTTCTTT. Supplemented by reference TRBV2 and TRBJ1-1, the full variable domain reads EPEVTQTPSHQVTQMGQEVILRCVPISNHLYFYWYRQILGQKVEFLVSFYNNEISEKSEIFDDQFSVERPDGSNFTLKIRSTKLEDSAMYFCAIATGGMNTEAFFGQGTRLTVV.